The 16 T cell receptor beta chains below all came from one sample that was sequenced in a study of OX40 agonist ivuxolimab in advanced cancers. Method: immunoSEQ multiplex PCR; TCRdb's copy keeps in-frame clones and lacks some. Among about 120,000 clones listed, roughly nine tenths were seen once. Sample: CD4+ or CD8+ T cells sorted from blood, taken in a trial of the OX40 agonist ivuxolimab. These receptor sequences come from an adult with an advanced solid tumor such as melanoma, head and neck, liver or kidney cancer.

The rearrangement links TRBV7-9 to TRBJ2-3; D not certain. This CDR3 spans 14 amino acids. Germline CDR1 SEHNR, CDR2 FQNEAQ (reference sequence). Trimming took off 0 bases at V and 5 bases at J, with 9 bases between the two ends. The CDR3 coding sequence is TGTGCCAGCAGCTTAGCGCTCGGTGGAGATACGCAGTATTTT. Translated, it gives CASSLALGGDTQYF.

V and J are TRBV30 and TRBJ2-7; D is undetermined. Germline CDR1 is GTSNPN and CDR2 is SVGIG (reference sequence). Trimming took 0 bases from V and 2 from J, leaving 11 bases between them. The CDR3 is 14 amino acids. The CDR3 here is CAWSVQQTTYEQYF. In nucleotides, the CDR3 is TGTGCCTGGAGTGTACAACAGACCACCTACGAGCAGTACTTC.

The V call is TRBV6-6, the J call TRBJ1-5; D gene uncertain. Trimming took off 0 bases at V and 3 bases at J, with 12 bases between the two ends. This CDR3 is built from 16 residues. Looked up from germline, CDR1 is MNHNY and CDR2 is SVGAGI (reference sequence). The CDR3 nucleotides read TGTGCCAGCAGTTACTCGAGGCAGAACTACAATCAGCCCCAGCATTTT. It is translated as CASSYSRQNYNQPQHF.

The CDR3 sequence is CASSLQGGYEQYF. DNA for the CDR3: TGTGCCAGCAGCTTACAGGGGGGGTACGAGCAGTACTTC. The chain employs TRBV7-2 and TRBJ2-7; the D gene could be TRBD1 or TRBD2 (7 bases each). The V end was cut by 2 bases, the J end by 4 bases, with 9 bases between. CDR3 length: 13 amino acids. Germline V lookup: CDR1 SGHTA, CDR2 FQGNSA.

Regarding this clone: A read error is likely, as this CDR3 ends without the conserved phenylalanine or tryptophan. It is unclear where the CDR3 begins or ends on the DNA, so no DNA is shown, and the CDR3 is as TCRdb lists it. The gene calls are TRBV6-1 and TRBJ2-7; the DNA was not compared with TRBD1, the D call given in the table. The CDR3 is 8 amino acids in total, end residues counted. From germline, CDR1 is MNHNS and CDR2 SASEGT. CDR3: CASSYSTQ.

J is TRBJ2-7 and V is TRBV28; D not certain. The CDR3 extends over 15 amino acids. Between the trimmed V and J ends, which lost 7 bases and 0 bases, there was a span of 16 bases. Germline V CDR1 and CDR2: MDHEN, SYDVKM. CDR3 protein: CASTPKIAPSYEQYF. Here the CDR3 DNA reads TGTGCCAGCACCCCTAAAATCGCTCCCTCCTACGAGCAGTACTTC.

The chain carries TRBV19 and TRBJ2-7, with a weak D call TRBD1 (6 bases). The CDR3 has 14 amino acids. Germline V gives CDR1 LNHDA, CDR2 SQIVND (reference sequence). Trimming cost V 3 bases and J 3 bases, with 12 bases left between them. The CDR3, as DNA: TGTGCCAGTAGTATGATCGGGACAATCTACGAGCAGTACTTC. It translates to CASSMIGTIYEQYF.

The chain links TRBV30 to TRBJ1-5; 7 bases line up with TRBD1. This CDR3 comprises 13 residues. Unmatched junction bases numbered 4, after V lost 1 base and J lost 7 bases. Germline V lookup: CDR1 GTSNPN, CDR2 SVGIG (reference sequence). CDR3: CAWSDQGDQPQHF. Written as DNA, the CDR3 is TGTGCCTGGAGTGACCAGGGGGACCAGCCCCAGCATTTT.

The rearrangement uses TRBV19 and TRBJ2-2; no clear D gene. The V gene lost 3 bases and the J gene lost 7 bases, with 3 bases spanning the gap. This CDR3 comprises 11 residues. Per the germline V gene, CDR1 is LNHDA and CDR2 is SQIVND (reference sequence). This CDR3 reads CASSMGGELFF. CDR3 DNA sequence: TGTGCCAGTAGTATGGGCGGGGAGCTGTTTTTT.

This chain links TRBV5-6 with TRBJ1-1; weak D call: TRBD1 (6 bases). Germline-derived CDR1 and CDR2 are SGHDT and YYEEEE. V lost 0 bases to trimming and J lost 1 base, with 10 bases between them. The CDR3 covers 15 residues. The CDR3 is CASSLAGGQNTEAFF. CDR3 nucleotides: TGTGCCAGCAGCTTGGCGGGGGGCCAGAACACTGAAGCTTTCTTT. Full variable domain (outside the CDR3, taken from reference TRBV5-6 and TRBJ1-1): DAGVTQSPTHLIKTRGQQVTLRCSPKSGHDTVSWYQQALGQGPQFIFQYYEEEERQRGNFPDRFSGHQFPNYSSELNVNALLLGDSALYLCASSLAGGQNTEAFFGQGTRLTVV.

The chain is built from TRBV11-3 and TRBJ2-1; TRBD1 is a possible D gene (6 bases). With 2 bases removed from V and 10 bases from J, the gap between germline ends came to 18 bases. The CDR3 runs 15 residues. The germline V gene has CDR1 SGHNT and CDR2 YENEEA. The CDR3 region has the DNA TGTGCCAGCAGCTTAAGTGGGGGCGCCCAGTCCGAGCAGTTCTTC. Its translation is CASSLSGGAQSEQFF.

The gene calls are TRBV7-2 and TRBJ2-2, with a weak D call TRBD1 (5 bases). V dropped 5 bases and J dropped 6 bases, with 19 bases sitting between them. The CDR3 runs 16 residues. Germline V gene data show CDR1 as SGHTA and CDR2 as FQGNSA. The CDR3 sequence: CASSGSTVPNPGELFF. Written as DNA, the CDR3 is TGTGCCAGCAGCGGATCGACAGTACCAAACCCCGGGGAGCTGTTTTTT.

This chain joins TRBV6-5 and TRBJ2-3; 8 nucleotides agree with TRBD2. Germline lookup yields CDR1 MNHEY and CDR2 SVGAGI. The CDR3 has 15 residues. With 6 bases clipped from V and 3 bases from J, the junction kept 8 bases outside the gene matches. The CDR3 DNA reads as TGTGCCAGCAGCCCAGCCGTAGCGGGGACAGATACGCAGTATTTT. Its translation: CASSPAVAGTDTQYF.

V gene TRBV19 combines with J gene TRBJ1-6; 9 bases match TRBD1. The trim removed 4 bases at V and 10 bases at J, leaving 8 bases unmatched. CDR3 length: 15 amino acids. Germline assignment: CDR1 LNHDA and CDR2 SQIVND (reference sequence). Written as DNA, the CDR3 is TGTGCCAGTAGTACCGGACAGGGGACGGGGTCACCCCTCCACTTT. This translates into CASSTGQGTGSPLHF.

The chain employs TRBV27 and TRBJ2-7; D unresolved. With 4 bases removed from V and 2 bases from J, the gap between germline ends came to 12 bases. From germline, CDR1 is MNHEY and CDR2 SMNVEV (reference sequence). CDR3 length: 14 amino acids. The CDR3 coding sequence is TGTGCCAGCAGTTCTTATATCCCTCCCTACGAGCAGTACTTC. Encoded protein: CASSSYIPPYEQYF.

The rearrangement joins TRBV29-1 to TRBJ2-5; TRBD2 matches at 15 bases. The CDR3 covers 15 residues. V was pared by 5 bases and J by 4 bases, with 5 bases of the junction left unmatched. CDR1 is SQVTM, CDR2 ANQGSEA, per germline. The CDR3, as DNA: TGCAGCGTTCGAAAGGGACTAGCGGGGGGAGAGACCCAGTACTTC. Protein sequence: CSVRKGLAGGETQYF.